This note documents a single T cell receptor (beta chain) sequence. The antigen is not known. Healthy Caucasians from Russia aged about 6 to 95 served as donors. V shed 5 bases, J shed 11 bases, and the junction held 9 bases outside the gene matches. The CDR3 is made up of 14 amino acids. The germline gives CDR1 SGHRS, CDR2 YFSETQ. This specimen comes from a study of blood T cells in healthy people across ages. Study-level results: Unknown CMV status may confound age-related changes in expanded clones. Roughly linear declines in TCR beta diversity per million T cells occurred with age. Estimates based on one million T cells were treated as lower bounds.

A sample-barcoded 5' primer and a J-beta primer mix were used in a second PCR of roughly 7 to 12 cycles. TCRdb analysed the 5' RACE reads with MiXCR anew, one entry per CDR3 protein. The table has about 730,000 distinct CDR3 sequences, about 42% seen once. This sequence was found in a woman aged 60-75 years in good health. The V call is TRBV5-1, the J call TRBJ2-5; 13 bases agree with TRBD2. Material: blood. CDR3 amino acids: CASRTSGRGNEQYF. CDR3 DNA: TGCGCCAGCAGAACTAGCGGGAGGGGCAATGAGCAGTACTTC. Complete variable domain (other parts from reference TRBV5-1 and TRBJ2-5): KAGVTQTPRYLIKTRGQQVTLSCSPISGHRSVSWYQQTPGQGLQFLFEYFSETQRNKGNFPGRFSGRQFSNSRSEMNVSTLELGDSALYLCASRTSGRGNEQYFGPGTRLLVL.